These 14 T cell receptor beta chains were sequenced from one sample in a study of siplizumab effects on memory and regulatory T cells. Only in-frame clones appear in the TCRdb table, and some are missing; sequencing was by immunoSEQ multiplex PCR. The repertoire includes roughly 97,000 clones, over 90% of them detected once, and 0.62% sits in the top ten. Source material: Tregs sorted from blood. The source of these receptors is a human donor in good health.

In its sample, this clone was seen once. V usage is TRBV2 and J usage is TRBJ2-7, with 8 positions matching TRBD2. Trimming at V came to 0 bases and at J to 6 bases, leaving 7 bases not matched to a gene. The CDR3 has 15 residues. Per germline, CDR1 SNHLY and CDR2 FYNNEI. CDR3 region: CASSEALAGAGEQYF. CDR3 in DNA: TGTGCCAGCAGTGAAGCGCTAGCGGGCGCTGGCGAGCAGTACTTC.

This rearrangement joins TRBV5-1 to TRBJ1-1; 8 nucleotides match TRBD1. Unmatched junction bases numbered 10, after V lost 4 bases and J lost 11 bases. The germline gives CDR1 SGHRS, CDR2 YFSETQ. The CDR3 runs 13 residues. CDR3 sequence reads: CASSPEGTGGAFF. The CDR3 nucleotides read TGCGCCAGCAGCCCCGAGGGGACAGGTGGCGCTTTCTTT.

The V call is TRBV18, the J call TRBJ1-2; D remains ambiguous. This CDR3 has 12 residues. Per germline, CDR1 KGHSH and CDR2 LQKENI. V gave up 5 bases and J gave up 8 bases, with 12 bases separating them. CDR3 bases: TGTGCCAGCTCAGGAGCCGGGGAGGGCTACACCTTC. Encoded protein: CASSGAGEGYTF.

A few counts support this clone. Other nucleotide sequences in the sample specify the same CDR3. The chain joins TRBV5-1 to TRBJ1-1; D is unclear. The CDR3 sequence is 11 residues long. V was cut by 4 bases and J by 0 bases, with 1 base left in between. Germline values: CDR1 SGHRS, CDR2 YFSETQ. CDR3 coding DNA: TGCGCCAGCAGCCTGAACACTGAAGCTTTCTTT. Amino acid sequence: CASSLNTEAFF. Supplemented by reference TRBV5-1 and TRBJ1-1, the full variable domain reads KAGVTQTPRYLIKTRGQQVTLSCSPISGHRSVSWYQQTPGQGLQFLFEYFSETQRNKGNFPGRFSGRQFSNSRSEMNVSTLELGDSALYLCASSLNTEAFFGQGTRLTVV.

The rearrangement uses TRBV28 and TRBJ2-5, with 8 bases matching TRBD2. Germline trimming cut 2 bases from V and 5 bases from J; bases unmatched to any gene: 4. The germline gives CDR1 MDHEN, CDR2 SYDVKM. CDR3 length equals 14 residues. The CDR3 loop is CASSLAGTSETQYF. The CDR3 DNA follows: TGTGCCAGCAGTTTAGCTGGGACTAGTGAGACCCAGTACTTC. Filled out from reference TRBV28 and TRBJ2-5, the complete variable domain reads DVKVTQSSRYLVKRTGEKVFLECVQDMDHENMFWYRQDPGLGLRLIYFSYDVKMKEKGDIPEGYSVSREKKERFSLILESASTNQTSMYLCASSLAGTSETQYFGPGTRLLVL.

The V and J genes are TRBV30 and TRBJ2-1, with 10 positions matching TRBD2. Germline V CDR1 and CDR2: GTSNPN, SVGIG (reference sequence). The length of the CDR3 is 19 residues. V lost 0 bases, J lost 2 bases, and 13 bases stayed unmatched. Written as DNA, the CDR3 is TGTGCCTGGAGTGTACCCCCGAGATCTAGCGGGAGAGCCTACAATGAGCAGTTCTTC. It codes for CAWSVPPRSSGRAYNEQFF. The variable domain in full, with the rest retrieved from reference TRBV30 and TRBJ2-1, is SQTIHQWPATLVQPVGSPLSLECTVEGTSNPNLYWYRQAAGRGLQLLFYSVGIGQISSEVPQNLSASRPQDRQFILSSKKLLLSDSGFYLCAWSVPPRSSGRAYNEQFFGPGTRLTVL.

The chain joins TRBV11-2 to TRBJ2-7; TRBD2 might be the D (6 bases). The CDR3 is 12 residues long. Germline V gives CDR1 SGHAT, CDR2 FQNNGV. Trimming shortened V by 1 base and J by 12 bases, and 13 bases separated the two germline ends. For the CDR3, the DNA is TGTGCCAGCAGCTTAGTTACGGGACTCTTGTACTTC. Protein sequence: CASSLVTGLLYF.

The rearrangement uses TRBV6-6 and TRBJ1-3, with 9 bases identical to TRBD1. Trimming cost V 6 bases and J 1 base; bases outside gene matches: 7. The CDR3 is 16 residues long. Germline-derived CDR1 and CDR2 are MNHNY and SVGAGI (reference sequence). CDR3 in amino acids: CASRRDRVLSGNTIYF. The CDR3, as DNA: TGTGCCAGCAGAAGGGACAGGGTTCTGTCTGGAAACACCATATATTTT.

The chain joins TRBV4-1 to TRBJ1-5; tentatively, D is TRBD1 (5 bases). The CDR3 runs to 15 residues. The ends were cut back, 0 bases at V and 1 base at J, with 7 bases in the middle. The V gene's germline CDR1 is MGHRA and CDR2 YSYEKL. CDR3 sequence (DNA): TGCGCCAGCAGCCAAGATGGGGGGAGCAATCAGCCCCAGCATTTT. Protein product: CASSQDGGSNQPQHF.

The chain joins TRBV5-1 to TRBJ1-6, with no clear D. The CDR3 covers 13 residues. The germline V gene encodes CDR1 SGHRS and CDR2 YFSETQ. V was cut by 0 bases and J by 14 bases, with 12 bases left in between. The DNA of the CDR3 is TGCGCCAGCAGCTTGGACGTAATAGGGTCCCTCCACTTT. This codes for CASSLDVIGSLHF.

This clone has only one observation. The chain couples TRBV19 to TRBJ1-5; D is possibly TRBD1 (6 bases). Germline V lookup: CDR1 LNHDA, CDR2 SQIVND (reference sequence). The CDR3 totals 16 residues. Between the trimmed V and J ends, which lost 2 bases and 4 bases, there was a span of 15 bases. The CDR3 reads CASSISGGRLNQPQHF. Here the CDR3 DNA reads TGTGCCAGTAGTATATCGGGGGGCAGGCTTAATCAGCCCCAGCATTTT. Full variable domain (remainder filled in from reference TRBV19 and TRBJ1-5): DGGITQSPKYLFRKEGQNVTLSCEQNLNHDAMYWYRQDPGQGLRLIYYSQIVNDFQKGDIAEGYSVSREKKESFPLTVTSAQKNPTAFYLCASSISGGRLNQPQHFGDGTRLSIL.

The chain employs TRBV5-4 and TRBJ1-1; 7 nucleotides agree with TRBD1. This CDR3 comprises 14 residues. CDR1 is SGHNT, CDR2 YYREEE, per germline (reference sequence). V gave up 1 base and J gave up 2 bases; unmatched junction bases: 2. The CDR3 DNA follows: TGTGCCAGCAGCTTGACAGGGGTTAACACTGAAGCTTTCTTT. This codes for CASSLTGVNTEAFF.

CDR3 residues: CASTPLRFTDTQYF. The CDR3 nucleotides are TGCGCCAGCACCCCCTTGCGGTTCACAGATACGCAGTATTTT. The chain couples TRBV5-1 to TRBJ2-3; D is uncertain. CDR3 length equals 14 residues. Trimming shortened V by 6 bases and J by 2 bases, and 13 bases separated the two germline ends. In germline, CDR1 is SGHRS, CDR2 YFSETQ.

The V gene is TRBV27, the J gene TRBJ2-7, with 8 positions matching TRBD1. The V gene end was trimmed by 11 bases and the J gene end by 4 bases; junction bases not matched to a gene: 13. The CDR3 totals 14 residues. In germline, CDR1 is MNHEY, CDR2 SMNVEV (reference sequence). The CDR3 region is CAPSPTGALYEQYF. For the CDR3, the DNA is TGTGCCCCTTCTCCGACAGGGGCCTTGTACGAGCAGTACTTC.